This TCR beta chain was sequenced for a study of blood T cell repertoires in COVID-19. Study-level information: Italy, Spain and the United States were the sources of the convalescent and acute COVID-19 samples. Sources were T cells, B-cell-depleted T cells, or PBMCs; the material itself was cDNA or gDNA.

Authors' processing steps: Estimation of nucleated cell counts was performed using reference gene primer amplification. Libraries were prepared by immunoSEQ multiplex PCR; TCRdb keeps only in-frame clonotypes and omits some of them. That table gives V, J and clone size, and the DNA gave D and trimming. The table includes 260,000 or so clones, around 83% detected once. Germline CDR1 and CDR2: SGHRS and YFSETQ. V was clipped by 2 bases and J by 0 bases, with 6 bases between them. The CDR3 covers 14 residues. Sequencing used peripheral blood. This receptor was taken from a man older than 75 with acute or convalescent COVID-19. The J gene is TRBJ1-3, the V gene TRBV5-1, with no clear D. In nucleotides, the CDR3 is TGCGCCAGCAGCTTAGAGGACTCTGGAAACACCATATATTTT. Its protein product is CASSLEDSGNTIYF.